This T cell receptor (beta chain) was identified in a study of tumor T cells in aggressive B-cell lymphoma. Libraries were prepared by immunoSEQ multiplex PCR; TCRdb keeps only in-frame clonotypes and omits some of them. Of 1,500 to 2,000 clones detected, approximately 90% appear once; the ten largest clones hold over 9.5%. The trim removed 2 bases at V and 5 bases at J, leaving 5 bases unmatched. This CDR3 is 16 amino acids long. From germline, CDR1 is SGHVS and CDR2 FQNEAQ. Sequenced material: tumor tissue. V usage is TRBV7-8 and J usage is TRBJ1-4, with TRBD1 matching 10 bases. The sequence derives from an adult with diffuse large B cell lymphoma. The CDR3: CASSLSGQGYNEKLFF. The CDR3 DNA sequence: TGTGCCAGCAGCTTATCGGGACAGGGGTACAATGAAAAACTGTTTTTT.